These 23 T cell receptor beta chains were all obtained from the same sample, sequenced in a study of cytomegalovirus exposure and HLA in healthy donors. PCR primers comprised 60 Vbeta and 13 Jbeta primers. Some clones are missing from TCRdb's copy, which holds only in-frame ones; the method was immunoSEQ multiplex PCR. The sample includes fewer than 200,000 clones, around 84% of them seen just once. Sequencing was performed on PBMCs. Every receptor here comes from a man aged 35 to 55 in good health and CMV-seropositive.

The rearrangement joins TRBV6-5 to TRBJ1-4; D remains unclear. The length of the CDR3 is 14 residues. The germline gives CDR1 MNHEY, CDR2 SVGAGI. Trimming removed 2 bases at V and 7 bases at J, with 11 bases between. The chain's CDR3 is CASSYRVSSEKLFF. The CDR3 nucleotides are TGTGCCAGCAGTTACCGTGTCTCCTCTGAAAAACTGTTTTTT.

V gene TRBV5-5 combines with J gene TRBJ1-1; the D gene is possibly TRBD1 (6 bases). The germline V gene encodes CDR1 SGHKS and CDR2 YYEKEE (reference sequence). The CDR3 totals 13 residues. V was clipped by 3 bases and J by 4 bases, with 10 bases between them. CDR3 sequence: CASSSRGGTEAFF. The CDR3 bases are TGTGCCAGCAGCTCTAGGGGGGGCACTGAAGCTTTCTTT.

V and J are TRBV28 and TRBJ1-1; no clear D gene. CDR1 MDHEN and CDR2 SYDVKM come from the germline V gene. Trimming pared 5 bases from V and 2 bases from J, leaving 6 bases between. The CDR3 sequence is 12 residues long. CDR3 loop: CASSLYNTEAFF. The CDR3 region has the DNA TGTGCCAGCAGTCTCTACAACACTGAAGCTTTCTTT. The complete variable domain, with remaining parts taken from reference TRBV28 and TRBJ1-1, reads DVKVTQSSRYLVKRTGEKVFLECVQDMDHENMFWYRQDPGLGLRLIYFSYDVKMKEKGDIPEGYSVSREKKERFSLILESASTNQTSMYLCASSLYNTEAFFGQGTRLTVV.

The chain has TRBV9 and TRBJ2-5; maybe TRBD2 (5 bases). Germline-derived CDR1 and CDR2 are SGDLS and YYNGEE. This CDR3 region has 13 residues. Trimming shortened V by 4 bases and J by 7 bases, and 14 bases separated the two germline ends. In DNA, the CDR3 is TGTGCCAGCAGCCCCGGGGAGTCGGGGACCCAGTACTTC. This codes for CASSPGESGTQYF.

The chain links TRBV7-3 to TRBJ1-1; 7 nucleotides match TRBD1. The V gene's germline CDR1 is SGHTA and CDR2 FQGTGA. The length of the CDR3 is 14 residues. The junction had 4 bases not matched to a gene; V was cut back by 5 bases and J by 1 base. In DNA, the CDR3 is TGTGCCAGCAGCATAGGGGACAGGAACACTGAAGCTTTCTTT. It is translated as CASSIGDRNTEAFF.

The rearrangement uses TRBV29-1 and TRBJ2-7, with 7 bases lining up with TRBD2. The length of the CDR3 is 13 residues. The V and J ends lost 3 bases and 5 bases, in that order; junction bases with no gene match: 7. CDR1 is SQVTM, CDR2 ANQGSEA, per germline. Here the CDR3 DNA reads TGCAGCGTTGAGAAGTTAGCGGGCGACGAGCAGTACTTC. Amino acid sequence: CSVEKLAGDEQYF.

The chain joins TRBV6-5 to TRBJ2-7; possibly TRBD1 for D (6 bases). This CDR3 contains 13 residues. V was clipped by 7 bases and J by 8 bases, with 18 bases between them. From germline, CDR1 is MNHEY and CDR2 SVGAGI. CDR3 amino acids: CASNPQGPVKQYF. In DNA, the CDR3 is TGTGCCAGCAATCCCCAGGGGCCTGTGAAGCAGTACTTC.

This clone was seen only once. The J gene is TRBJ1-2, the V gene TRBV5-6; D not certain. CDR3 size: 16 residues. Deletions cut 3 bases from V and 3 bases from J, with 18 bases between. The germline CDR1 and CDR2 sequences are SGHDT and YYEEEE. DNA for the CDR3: TGTGCCAGCAGCTCCCCTCATCGTTGGGGAGACTATGGCTACACCTTC. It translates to CASSSPHRWGDYGYTF.

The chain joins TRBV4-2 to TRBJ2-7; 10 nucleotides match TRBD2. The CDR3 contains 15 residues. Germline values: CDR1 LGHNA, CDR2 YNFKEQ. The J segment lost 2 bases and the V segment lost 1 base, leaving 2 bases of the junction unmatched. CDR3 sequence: CASSQGLAGPYEQYF. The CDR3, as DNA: TGTGCCAGCAGCCAAGGACTAGCGGGCCCCTACGAGCAGTACTTC.

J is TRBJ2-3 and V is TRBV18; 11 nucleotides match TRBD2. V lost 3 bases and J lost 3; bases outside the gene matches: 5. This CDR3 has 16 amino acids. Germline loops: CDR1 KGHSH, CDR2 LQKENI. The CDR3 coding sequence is TGTGCCAGCTCACCTAAGGGACTAGCGGCTACAGATACGCAGTATTTT. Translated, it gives CASSPKGLAATDTQYF.

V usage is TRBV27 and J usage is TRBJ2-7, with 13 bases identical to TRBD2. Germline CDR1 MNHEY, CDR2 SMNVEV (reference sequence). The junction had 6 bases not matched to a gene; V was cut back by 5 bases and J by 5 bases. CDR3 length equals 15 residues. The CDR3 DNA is TGTGCCAGCAGTGAAGGGACTAGCGGGAACAACGAGCAGTACTTC. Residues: CASSEGTSGNNEQYF.

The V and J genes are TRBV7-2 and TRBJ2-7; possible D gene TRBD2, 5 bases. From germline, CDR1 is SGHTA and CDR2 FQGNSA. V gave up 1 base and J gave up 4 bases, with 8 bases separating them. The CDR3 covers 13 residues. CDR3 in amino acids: CASSLGSGYEQYF. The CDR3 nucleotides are TGTGCCAGCAGCTTAGGCTCGGGGTACGAGCAGTACTTC.

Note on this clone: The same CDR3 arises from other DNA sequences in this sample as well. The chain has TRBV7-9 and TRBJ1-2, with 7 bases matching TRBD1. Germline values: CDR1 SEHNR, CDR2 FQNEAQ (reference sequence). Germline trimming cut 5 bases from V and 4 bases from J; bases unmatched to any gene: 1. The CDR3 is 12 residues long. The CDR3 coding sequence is TGTGCCAGCAGCCGGGACAGCTATGGCTACACCTTC. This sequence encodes CASSRDSYGYTF.

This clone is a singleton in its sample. CDR3 nucleotide sequence: TGTGCCACAAAATTCGGACAGGCTCTCCCCGAAGCTTTCTTT. Its protein product is CATKFGQALPEAFF. This chain links TRBV6-5 with TRBJ1-1; 7 bases are a match to TRBD1. The CDR3 extends over 14 amino acids. The germline V gene encodes CDR1 MNHEY and CDR2 SVGAGI. Trimming cost V 10 bases and J 8 bases; bases outside gene matches: 16.

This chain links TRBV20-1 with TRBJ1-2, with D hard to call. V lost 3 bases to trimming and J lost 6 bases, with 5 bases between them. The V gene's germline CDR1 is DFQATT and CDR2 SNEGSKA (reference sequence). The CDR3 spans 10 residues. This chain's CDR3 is CSARSDGYTF. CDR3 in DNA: TGCAGTGCTAGGAGCGATGGCTACACCTTC.

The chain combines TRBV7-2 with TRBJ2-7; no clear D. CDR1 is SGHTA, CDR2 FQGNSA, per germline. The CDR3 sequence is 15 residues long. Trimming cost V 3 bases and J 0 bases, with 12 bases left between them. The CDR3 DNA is TGTGCCAGCAGCTTTGGGCACTCTCCCTCCTACGAGCAGTACTTC. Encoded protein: CASSFGHSPSYEQYF.

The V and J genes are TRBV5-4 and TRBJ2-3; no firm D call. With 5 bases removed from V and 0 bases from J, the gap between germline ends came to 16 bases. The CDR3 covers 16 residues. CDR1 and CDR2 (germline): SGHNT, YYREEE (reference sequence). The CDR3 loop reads CASRLLLSTSTDTQYF. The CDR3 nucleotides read TGTGCCAGCAGACTATTGCTTTCCACTAGCACAGATACGCAGTATTTT. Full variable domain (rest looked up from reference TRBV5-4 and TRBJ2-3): ETGVTQSPTHLIKTRGQQVTLRCSSQSGHNTVSWYQQALGQGPQFIFQYYREEENGRGNFPPRFSGLQFPNYSSELNVNALELDDSALYLCASRLLLSTSTDTQYFGPGTRLTVL.

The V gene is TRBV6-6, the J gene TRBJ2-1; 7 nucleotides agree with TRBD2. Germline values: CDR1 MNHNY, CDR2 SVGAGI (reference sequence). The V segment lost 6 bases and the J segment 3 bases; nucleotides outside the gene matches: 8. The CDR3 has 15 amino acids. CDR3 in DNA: TGTGCCAGCAGCCACAAATCGGGGGGCTACAATGAGCAGTTCTTC. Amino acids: CASSHKSGGYNEQFF.

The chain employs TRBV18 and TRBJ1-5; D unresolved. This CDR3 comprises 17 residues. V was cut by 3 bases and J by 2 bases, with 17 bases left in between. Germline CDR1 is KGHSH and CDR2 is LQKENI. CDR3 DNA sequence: TGTGCCAGCTCACCGAGGCGCGTGGGTTCGGGCAATCAGCCCCAGCATTTT. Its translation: CASSPRRVGSGNQPQHF.

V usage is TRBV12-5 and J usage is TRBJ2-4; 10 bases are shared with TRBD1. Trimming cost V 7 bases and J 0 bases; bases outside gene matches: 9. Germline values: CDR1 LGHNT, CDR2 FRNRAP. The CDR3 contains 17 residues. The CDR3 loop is CASAPGGTGVAKNIQYF. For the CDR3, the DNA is TGTGCTAGTGCCCCCGGTGGGACAGGGGTAGCCAAAAACATTCAGTACTTC.

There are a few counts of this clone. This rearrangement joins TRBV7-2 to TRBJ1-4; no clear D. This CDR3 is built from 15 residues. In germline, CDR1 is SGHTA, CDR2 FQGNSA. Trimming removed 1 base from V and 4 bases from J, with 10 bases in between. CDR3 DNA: TGTGCCAGCAGCTTAGGCGGAGGCCATAATGAAAAACTGTTTTTT. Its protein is CASSLGGGHNEKLFF. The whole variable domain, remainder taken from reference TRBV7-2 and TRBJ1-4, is GAGVSQSPSNKVTEKGKDVELRCDPISGHTALYWYRQSLGQGLEFLIYFQGNSAPDKSGLPSDRFSAERTGGSVSTLTIQRTQQEDSAVYLCASSLGGGHNEKLFFGSGTQLSVL.

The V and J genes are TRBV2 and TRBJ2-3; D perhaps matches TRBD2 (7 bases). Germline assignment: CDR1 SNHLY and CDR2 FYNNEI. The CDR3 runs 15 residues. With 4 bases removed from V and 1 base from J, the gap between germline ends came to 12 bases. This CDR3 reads CASSVGGARTDTQYF. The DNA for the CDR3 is TGTGCCAGCAGTGTAGGGGGGGCACGCACAGATACGCAGTATTTT.

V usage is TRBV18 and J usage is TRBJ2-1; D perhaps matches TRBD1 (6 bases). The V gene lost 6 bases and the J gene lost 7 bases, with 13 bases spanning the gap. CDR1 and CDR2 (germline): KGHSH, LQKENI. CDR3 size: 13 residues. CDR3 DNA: TGTGCCAGCTCCCCCAGGGGTCCAAATGAGCAGTTCTTC. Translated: CASSPRGPNEQFF. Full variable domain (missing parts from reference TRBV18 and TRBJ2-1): NAGVMQNPRHLVRRRGQEARLRCSPMKGHSHVYWYRQLPEEGLKFMVYLQKENIIDESGMPKERFSAEFPKEGPSILRIQQVVRGDSAAYFCASSPRGPNEQFFGPGTRLTVL.